Listed here are 4 T cell receptor beta chains from one sample, sequenced in a study of CD8+ T cells in alopecia areata. Reverse transcribed after extraction, RNA yielded cDNA as the sequencing template. The protocol was immunoSEQ multiplex PCR, while the TCRdb copy is restricted to in-frame clones and leaves out a portion. The sample contains some 110,000 clones, around two fifths of which appear only once. Sequencing was carried out using CD4+ T cells sorted from blood. These receptors were collected from a human donor with alopecia areata.

The gene calls are TRBV30 and TRBJ2-3, with D maybe TRBD2 (6 bases). The CDR3 runs to 13 residues. V lost 0 bases and J 6 bases, leaving 10 bases between the germline ends. The germline V gene has CDR1 GTSNPN and CDR2 SVGIG (reference sequence). The DNA for the CDR3 is TGTGCCTGGAGTGTACGGGGGAGGGATACGCAGTATTTT. Encoded protein: CAWSVRGRDTQYF.

This clone has a handful of counts. The chain employs TRBV4-1 and TRBJ1-1, with D unclear. CDR1 and CDR2 from the germline V gene are MGHRA and YSYEKL. The CDR3 covers 15 residues. The germline V and J ends were trimmed by 1 base and 5 bases, with 14 bases remaining between them. CDR3 sequence reads: CASSQGEEWKTEAFF. DNA for the CDR3: TGCGCCAGCAGCCAAGGAGAGGAGTGGAAGACTGAAGCTTTCTTT.

The sample holds many counts of this clone. The chain joins TRBV7-2 to TRBJ2-1; D remains ambiguous. V lost 5 bases and J 6 bases, leaving 14 bases between the germline ends. The CDR3 has 14 residues. The germline V gene encodes CDR1 SGHTA and CDR2 FQGNSA. In nucleotides, the CDR3 is TGTGCCAGCAGCCCACCCCGACGGAGCAATGAGCAGTTCTTC. Amino acids: CASSPPRRSNEQFF.

This clone was seen more than once but under ten times. The rearrangement uses TRBV5-6 and TRBJ2-4, with D unclear. The germline gives CDR1 SGHDT, CDR2 YYEEEE. Trimming left V 2 bases short and J 7 bases short, with 4 bases between. The CDR3 has 11 amino acids. Here the CDR3 reads CASSFMNIQYF. The CDR3 bases are TGTGCCAGCAGCTTTATGAACATTCAGTACTTC.